These 15 T cell receptor beta chains were all obtained from the same sample, sequenced in a study of early stage breast cancer tumors. The data were produced by immunoSEQ multiplex PCR, yet TCRdb's version contains in-frame clones alone and is incomplete. The repertoire includes some 20,000 clones, around four fifths of them detected once, and under 2% sits in the top ten. The sample taken for sequencing was blood. Receptor source: a person aged 65 to 79 with breast cancer.

The rearrangement uses TRBV5-8 and TRBJ2-3; 9 bases fit TRBD1. Germline CDR1 SGHTS, CDR2 YDEGEE. J gave up 4 bases and V 4 bases, and 1 base lay outside the gene matches. The CDR3 is made up of 13 amino acids. CDR3 DNA: TGTGCCAGCAGCCGGGACAGGGCAGATACGCAGTATTTT. Translating it yields CASSRDRADTQYF.

J is TRBJ1-2 and V is TRBV5-1, with a weak D call TRBD1 (5 bases). The CDR3 runs 11 residues. Per the germline V gene, CDR1 is SGHRS and CDR2 is YFSETQ. Trimming left V 7 bases short and J 8 bases short, with 12 bases between. CDR3 nucleotide sequence: TGCGCCAGCGGGGCAGATCGGGGCTACACCTTC. It specifies CASGADRGYTF.

The J gene is TRBJ2-7, the V gene TRBV4-1; 7 nucleotides line up with TRBD2. This CDR3 has 15 residues. Germline CDR1 and CDR2: MGHRA and YSYEKL. The V gene end was trimmed by 0 bases and the J gene end by 0 bases; junction bases not matched to a gene: 2. The CDR3 DNA follows: TGCGCCAGCAGCCAAGATTGGGGGGGCTCCTACGAGCAGTACTTC. Protein sequence: CASSQDWGGSYEQYF.

The chain joins TRBV9 to TRBJ2-7; 9 nucleotides align to TRBD1. Per the germline V gene, CDR1 is SGDLS and CDR2 is YYNGEE. V gave up 4 bases and J gave up 3 bases; unmatched junction bases: 5. The CDR3 is 14 amino acids. In DNA form, the CDR3 reads TGTGCCAGCAGCCCGGGACAGGGACTCTACGAGCAGTACTTC. Translating it yields CASSPGQGLYEQYF.

The chain joins TRBV7-2 to TRBJ2-7; the D gene is possibly TRBD1 (6 bases). The V end lost 5 bases, the J end lost 2 bases, and 10 bases lay between the germline ends. Per germline, CDR1 SGHTA and CDR2 FQGNSA. This CDR3 is 13 amino acids long. CDR3 nucleotides: TGTGCCAGCAGCGCACAGGGAACCTACGAGCAGTACTTC. Translating gives CASSAQGTYEQYF.

This clone showed up just once. This chain connects TRBV5-1 to TRBJ2-3; D is unclear. Trimming stripped 0 bases from V and 0 bases from J, with 11 bases between. CDR3 size: 16 residues. The V gene's germline CDR1 is SGHRS and CDR2 YFSETQ. CDR3 bases: TGCGCCAGCAGCTTGGTGCCAGGAAAAAGCACAGATACGCAGTATTTT. Translated: CASSLVPGKSTDTQYF.

The chain combines TRBV4-1 with TRBJ2-1; D possibly corresponds to TRBD1 (6 bases). Germline CDR1 is MGHRA and CDR2 is YSYEKL. Between the trimmed V and J ends, which lost 5 bases and 3 bases, there was a span of 14 bases. The CDR3 totals 15 residues. The CDR3 reads CASSFIGGHYNEQFF. The DNA of the CDR3 is TGCGCCAGCAGCTTTATTGGGGGCCACTACAATGAGCAGTTCTTC.

This chain connects TRBV19 to TRBJ2-2; 9 bases are shared with TRBD2. After removal of 5 bases from V and 1 base from J, the junction contained 2 bases not matched to a gene. The length of the CDR3 is 15 residues. Germline lookup yields CDR1 LNHDA and CDR2 SQIVND (reference sequence). The CDR3 bases are TGTGCCAGTAGTCTGACTAGCGGGAACACCGGGGAGCTGTTTTTT. This codes for CASSLTSGNTGELFF.

The rearrangement joins TRBV6-6 to TRBJ1-5; 7 bases match TRBD1. CDR1 and CDR2 from the germline V gene are MNHNY and SVGAGI (reference sequence). The V gene end was trimmed by 4 bases and the J gene end by 4 bases; junction bases not matched to a gene: 4. The CDR3 sequence is 14 residues long. The CDR3 DNA follows: TGTGCCAGCAGTTTAGGACAGGTGAATCAGCCCCAGCATTTT. This codes for CASSLGQVNQPQHF.

V is TRBV5-8 and J is TRBJ1-4; 9 bases match TRBD1. Germline-derived CDR1 and CDR2 are SGHTS and YDEGEE. The CDR3 is made up of 15 amino acids. J lost 8 bases, V lost 4 bases, and 9 bases had no gene match. CDR3 in DNA: TGTGCCAGCAGCCCGGGGACAGGGCCCTACGAAAAACTGTTTTTT. Translated: CASSPGTGPYEKLFF. Looking up the rest from reference TRBV5-8 and TRBJ1-4 gives the full variable domain: EAGVTQSPTHLIKTRGQQATLRCSPISGHTSVYWYQQALGLGLQFLLWYDEGEERNRGNFPPRFSGRQFPNYSSELNVNALELEDSALYLCASSPGTGPYEKLFFGSGTQLSVL.

This chain links TRBV4-2 with TRBJ2-7; the D gene is possibly TRBD2 (6 bases). The CDR3 covers 15 residues. Germline V lookup: CDR1 LGHNA, CDR2 YNFKEQ. V was trimmed by 1 base and J by 7 bases, leaving 17 bases between them. The CDR3 nucleotides are TGTGCCAGCAGCCAAGGAATAGCGGCTTACACGGAGCAGTACTTC. This gives the protein CASSQGIAAYTEQYF.

The genes are TRBV7-2 and TRBJ2-7; TRBD2 is a possible D gene (6 bases). V was shortened by 5 bases and J by 2 bases, with 16 bases between the two germline ends. The CDR3 contains 15 residues. Germline V CDR1 and CDR2: SGHTA, FQGNSA. The CDR3 sequence is CASSPGLPTAYEQYF. The CDR3 nucleotides are TGTGCCAGCAGCCCCGGACTACCAACAGCCTACGAGCAGTACTTC.

The chain combines TRBV7-2 with TRBJ2-3; 7 positions match TRBD1. Unmatched junction bases numbered 5, after V lost 4 bases and J lost 1 base. The germline V gene encodes CDR1 SGHTA and CDR2 FQGNSA. The CDR3 loop spans 15 amino acids. The CDR3 sequence is CASSSYQGGTDTQYF. CDR3 nucleotide sequence: TGTGCCAGCAGCTCATACCAGGGGGGCACAGATACGCAGTATTTT.

This clone showed up just a few times. CDR3: CASALPQGRGYTF. As DNA, the CDR3 is TGTGCCAGTGCCCTACCACAGGGGCGAGGCTACACCTTC. The chain employs TRBV6-1 and TRBJ1-2, with 7 nucleotides matching TRBD1. The junction had 12 bases not matched to a gene; V was cut back by 9 bases and J by 8 bases. The CDR3 covers 13 residues. CDR1 is MNHNS, CDR2 SASEGT, per germline.

J is TRBJ1-4 and V is TRBV6-1; 9 bases match TRBD1. With V trimmed by 8 bases and J by 8 bases, 9 bases remained unmatched. The CDR3 covers 14 residues. Germline loops: CDR1 MNHNS, CDR2 SASEGT. CDR3 nucleotide sequence: TGTGCCAGCCGAGCCGGGACAGGGAACGAAAAACTGTTTTTT. The encoded protein is CASRAGTGNEKLFF.